The 8 T cell receptor beta chains presented below share a single source sample, sequenced in a study of blood T cell repertoires in COVID-19. Some clones are missing from TCRdb's copy, which holds only in-frame ones; the method was immunoSEQ multiplex PCR. The sample consists of tens of thousands of clones, roughly 85% of them appearing once. Sequences were obtained from peripheral blood. These receptors all stem from a human donor in a cohort sampled during active COVID-19.

The chain links TRBV4-2 to TRBJ2-5; TRBD2 aligns across 12 bases. In germline, CDR1 is LGHNA, CDR2 YNFKEQ. CDR3 length: 19 amino acids. Germline trimming cut 1 base from V and 5 bases from J; bases unmatched to any gene: 14. CDR3: CASSQGATSGSLARETQYF. In DNA, the CDR3 is TGTGCCAGCAGCCAAGGCGCGACTAGCGGGAGTCTAGCCAGGGAGACCCAGTACTTC.

J is TRBJ2-1 and V is TRBV19, with 15 bases that match TRBD2. V lost 9 bases to trimming and J lost 7 bases; unmatched junction nucleotides: 16. Germline V gene sequence: CDR1 LNHDA, CDR2 SQIVND (reference sequence). The CDR3 sequence is 18 residues long. The CDR3 sequence: CASLGTSGGPQVGNEQFF. The DNA for the CDR3 is TGTGCCAGCCTCGGGACTAGCGGGGGGCCCCAAGTGGGGAATGAGCAGTTCTTC.

V usage is TRBV6-2 or TRBV6-3 and J usage is TRBJ2-7; weak D call: TRBD2 (5 bases). The CDR3 spans 14 residues. V was cut by 3 bases and J by 2 bases, with 11 bases left in between. Germline CDR1 MNHEY, CDR2 SVGEGT. The CDR3 loop is CASSYVGDTYEQYF. DNA of the CDR3: TGTGCCAGCAGTTATGTGGGAGATACCTACGAGCAGTACTTC.

This chain joins TRBV10-2 and TRBJ2-7; weak D call: TRBD1 (6 bases). V dropped 2 bases and J dropped 5 bases, with 16 bases sitting between them. Looked up from germline, CDR1 is WSHSY and CDR2 is SAAADI. This CDR3 spans 15 amino acids. The CDR3: CASSEVPRAGDEQYF. The CDR3 bases are TGCGCCAGCAGTGAGGTCCCACGGGCAGGGGACGAGCAGTACTTC.

This chain links TRBV2 with TRBJ2-1; D is unclear. Germline V gene lookup returns CDR1 SNHLY and CDR2 FYNNEI. The CDR3 covers 13 residues. Deletions cut 1 base from V and 8 bases from J, with 9 bases between. The CDR3, as DNA: TGTGCCAGCAGTGAAGGGTGGGCTGATGAGCAGTTCTTC. It yields the protein CASSEGWADEQFF.

V usage is TRBV7-9 and J usage is TRBJ2-7, with TRBD2 identical over 9 bases. Looked up from germline, CDR1 is SEHNR and CDR2 is FQNEAQ (reference sequence). This CDR3 region has 16 residues. V lost 0 bases and J lost 6; bases outside the gene matches: 9. This chain's CDR3 is CASSLAWGTSSSEQYF. The CDR3 DNA reads TGTGCCAGCAGCTTAGCTTGGGGGACTAGCTCTAGCGAGCAGTACTTC.

This chain links TRBV5-1 with TRBJ2-1; no reliable D call. Germline-derived CDR1 and CDR2 are SGHRS and YFSETQ. The CDR3 has 13 residues. Trimming pared 1 base from V and 3 bases from J, leaving 5 bases between. The CDR3 DNA follows: TGCGCCAGCAGCTTGTCCCTCTACAATGAGCAGTTCTTC. Translated: CASSLSLYNEQFF.

This clone is a singleton in its sample. V and J are TRBV7-2 and TRBJ2-7; D gene unclear. Germline CDR1 is SGHTA and CDR2 is FQGNSA. The ends were cut back, 3 bases at V and 0 bases at J, with 6 bases in the middle. The CDR3 has 13 amino acids. This CDR3 is CASSFSFSYEQYF. DNA for the CDR3: TGTGCCAGCAGCTTCTCCTTCTCCTACGAGCAGTACTTC.